This record covers a single T cell receptor beta chain. This record belongs to a study of T cell changes during pregnancy in multiple sclerosis. Germline V CDR1 and CDR2: MNHEY, SMNVEV (reference sequence). With V trimmed by 1 base and J by 2 bases, 4 bases remained unmatched. The CDR3 has 16 amino acids. Some clones are missing from TCRdb's copy, which holds only in-frame ones; the method was immunoSEQ multiplex PCR. Among approximately 40,000 clones, about 91% were seen once, and the ten largest hold 0.75% to 0.85%. The clonotype was recovered from a female donor with multiple sclerosis, enrolled in a pregnancy study. The sample was CD4+ T cells from peripheral blood mononuclear cells, taken before pregnancy. The chain couples TRBV27 to TRBJ1-5; TRBD1 aligns across 8 bases. The CDR3 is CASSLFSGQGNQPQHF. For the CDR3, the DNA is TGTGCCAGCAGTTTATTTTCGGGACAGGGCAATCAGCCCCAGCATTTT.